This is a list of T cell receptor beta chains from one sample in a study of T-cell memory formation after mild COVID-19. TCRdb called the 5' RACE reads again in MiXCR, with one record for every CDR3 protein. The sample holds around 110,000 distinct CDR3 sequences, approximately 15% seen once. The sequenced sample consisted of PBMCs or a T cell subset sorted from them (not recorded which). These receptors all stem from a man aged 18 to 29 who had mild COVID-19 (a few samples of this study predate the infection). Cell type and time point are not known. The CDR3 runs from the conserved cysteine through the conserved F or W. The D gene is left open where the match is weak. Size is omitted from some rows. Given values are once, few, many or a class for expanded clones.

>TRBV4-3|few|TRBD1|15|TRBJ2-1
CASSQVVGTGELQFF
TGCGCCAGCAGCCAAGTTGTGGGGACAGGCGAGTTGCAGTTCTTC
>TRBV6-2/TRBV6-3|NA|TRBD1|14|TRBJ2-7
CASSFTRQGNEQYF
TGTGCCAGCAGTTTTACCCGACAGGGAAACGAGCAGTACTTC
>TRBV7-3|few|TRBD2|16|TRBJ2-2
CASSFLRRGGPGELFF
TGTGCCAGCAGCTTTTTGAGACGGGGGGGCCCCGGGGAGCTGTTTTTT
>TRBV4-3|NA|TRBD1|17|TRBJ1-3
CASSQEGQGLSGNTIYF
TGCGCCAGCAGCCAGGAAGGACAGGGCCTCTCGGGAAACACCATATATTTT
>TRBV11-1|NA|NA|13|TRBJ1-1
CASSLEGSTEAFF
TGTGCCAGCAGCTTAGAGGGTAGCACTGAAGCTTTCTTT
>TRBV11-1|NA|NA|15|TRBJ2-1
CASSLRGVRKDEQFF
TGTGCAAGCAGCTTAAGGGGGGTGAGGAAGGATGAGCAGTTCTTC
>TRBV6-5|many|TRBD1|15|TRBJ2-2
CASSYRDRGRGELFF
TGTGCCAGCAGTTATCGGGACAGGGGTCGCGGGGAGCTGTTTTTT
>TRBV7-9|NA|TRBD1|15|TRBJ1-4
CASSFHRDRDEKLFF
TGTGCCAGCAGCTTCCACCGGGACAGGGATGAAAAACTGTTTTTT
>TRBV6-5|many|NA|14|TRBJ1-5
CASSYGAGTQPQHF
TGTGCCAGCAGTTACGGGGCAGGGACACAGCCCCAGCATTTT
>TRBV7-9|few|NA|14|TRBJ1-1
CASSLVALGTEAFF
TGTGCCAGCAGCTTAGTCGCCCTGGGCACTGAAGCTTTCTTT
>TRBV12-3/TRBV12-4|few|TRBD2|15|TRBJ2-3
CASSRRGGRTDTQYF
TGTGCCAGCAGTCGACGGGGGGGTAGAACAGATACGCAGTATTTT
>TRBV7-9|few|TRBD1|16|TRBJ2-1
CASSQAGTGTYNEQFF
TGTGCCAGCAGCCAAGCTGGGACAGGGACCTACAATGAGCAGTTCTTC
>TRBV13|NA|TRBD2|15|TRBJ2-1
CASSLASGGPNEQFF
TGTGCCAGCAGCTTAGCTAGCGGGGGCCCAAATGAGCAGTTCTTC
>TRBV7-2|NA|NA|15|TRBJ2-3
CASSLWRSSTDTQYF
TGTGCCAGCAGCTTATGGAGATCTAGCACAGATACGCAGTATTTT
>TRBV12-3/TRBV12-4|few|NA|15|TRBJ1-5
CASSKDQGSNQPQHF
TGTGCCAGCAGCAAAGATCAGGGAAGCAATCAGCCCCAGCATTTT
>TRBV6-5|many|NA|13|TRBJ2-1
CASCPPGLNEQFF
TGTGCCAGCTGCCCCCCGGGGCTCAATGAGCAGTTCTTC
>TRBV29-1|few|NA|13|TRBJ1-5
CSVGAGEYQPQHF
TGCAGCGTTGGAGCAGGGGAGTATCAGCCCCAGCATTTT
>TRBV6-5|few|NA|13|TRBJ1-5
CASAESRGQPQHF
TGTGCCAGCGCCGAGAGTAGGGGACAGCCCCAGCATTTT
>TRBV12-3/TRBV12-4|few|NA|14|TRBJ1-1
CASSLGRGNTEAFF
TGTGCCAGCAGCCTTGGACGGGGGAACACTGAAGCTTTCTTT
>TRBV4-3|few|TRBD2|15|TRBJ2-1
CASSQGRGVFNKQFF
TGCGCCAGCAGCCAAGGACGGGGGGTTTTCAATAAGCAGTTCTTC
>TRBV30|NA|NA|13|TRBJ1-5
CAWSKRSNQPQHF
TGTGCCTGGAGTAAACGGAGCAATCAGCCCCAGCATTTT
>TRBV20-1|NA|NA|14|TRBJ1-1
CSARETAFNTEAFF
TGCAGTGCTAGAGAGACAGCATTCAACACTGAAGCTTTCTTT
>TRBV3-1|NA|NA|14|TRBJ2-3
CASSQEWDSDTQYF
TGTGCCAGCAGCCAAGAATGGGATTCCGATACGCAGTATTTT
>TRBV12-3/TRBV12-4|NA|TRBD1|15|TRBJ1-4
CASSYSGGADEKLFF
TGTGCAAGCAGTTACTCAGGGGGCGCTGATGAAAAACTGTTTTTT
>TRBV11-2|NA|TRBD1|14|TRBJ2-1
CASSFGAGTGEQFF
TGTGCCAGCAGCTTTGGGGCGGGGACAGGAGAGCAGTTCTTC
>TRBV7-2|few|TRBD2|15|TRBJ2-3
CASSPGLAGADTQYF
TGTGCCAGCAGCCCCGGACTAGCGGGGGCAGATACGCAGTATTTT
>TRBV7-2|NA|NA|11|TRBJ2-7
CASSEDHEQYF
TGTGCCAGCAGCGAAGACCACGAGCAGTACTTC
>TRBV10-3|NA|NA|13|TRBJ2-1
CAISGDLNDEQFF
TGTGCCATCAGCGGGGACTTAAACGATGAGCAGTTCTTC
>TRBV27|NA|NA|15|TRBJ2-7
CASSPHTSSPLGQYF
TGTGCCAGCAGTCCCCATACTAGCTCCCCTCTAGGGCAGTACTTC
>TRBV12-3/TRBV12-4|few|NA|15|TRBJ1-2
CASSSLLPAGYGYTF
TGTGCCAGCAGCTCCTTGCTCCCCGCGGGTTATGGCTACACCTTC
>TRBV4-1|NA|NA|16|TRBJ2-1
CASSSRDSDSYNEQFF
TGCGCCAGCAGCTCTCGGGACTCCGACTCCTACAATGAGCAGTTCTTC
>TRBV7-9|NA|NA|13|TRBJ2-5
CASSIRAQETQYF
TGTGCCAGCAGCATCCGGGCACAAGAGACCCAGTACTTC
>TRBV4-3|few|TRBD2|18|TRBJ2-2
CASSQDMVAGARTGELFF
TGCGCCAGCAGCCAAGATATGGTAGCGGGGGCGAGGACCGGGGAGCTGTTTTTT
>TRBV6-5|many|TRBD1|15|TRBJ2-2
CASSYYGQGFGELFF
TGTGCCAGCAGTTACTATGGACAGGGATTCGGGGAGCTGTTTTTT
>TRBV4-1|NA|NA|17|TRBJ2-3
CASSHPQLAMSTDTQYF
TGCGCCAGCAGCCACCCCCAGCTAGCTATGAGCACAGATACGCAGTATTTT
>TRBV7-6|many|NA|12|TRBJ2-1
CASSLSGGEQFF
TGTGCCAGCAGCTTAAGCGGCGGTGAGCAGTTCTTC
>TRBV27|few|NA|15|TRBJ2-3
CASSRDELGEDTQYF
TGTGCCAGCAGCCGGGACGAACTAGGGGAAGATACGCAGTATTTT
>TRBV6-5|NA|NA|14|TRBJ1-1
CASSYSGGSTEAFF
TGTGCCAGCAGTTACTCGGGAGGCTCCACTGAAGCTTTCTTT
>TRBV7-9|few|NA|12|TRBJ1-2
CASSAADYGYTF
TGTGCCAGCAGCGCGGCGGACTATGGCTACACCTTC
>TRBV11-2|few|NA|11|TRBJ1-1
CASSVVTEAFF
TGTGCCAGCAGCGTGGTAACTGAAGCTTTCTTT
>TRBV6-5|NA|NA|14|TRBJ2-3
CASSPLQGSDTQYF
TGTGCCAGCAGCCCCCTCCAGGGTTCAGATACGCAGTATTTT
>TRBV12-3/TRBV12-4|NA|TRBD2|17|TRBJ2-1
CASSTTSGGTHEDEQFF
TGTGCCAGCAGTACGACTAGCGGGGGAACCCATGAGGATGAGCAGTTCTTC
>TRBV29-1|NA|NA|12|TRBJ1-1
CSVSKGGTEAFF
TGCAGCGTATCAAAAGGAGGCACTGAAGCTTTCTTT
>TRBV7-3|NA|NA|17|TRBJ2-3
CASSLMGRQRITDTQYF
TGTGCCAGCAGCTTAATGGGTCGACAGAGGATCACAGATACGCAGTATTTT
>TRBV7-8|NA|NA|14|TRBJ2-7
CASSPSGETYEQYF
TGTGCCAGCAGCCCCTCTGGAGAAACCTACGAGCAGTACTTC
>TRBV2|many|NA|12|TRBJ2-1
CASSGPYNEQFF
TGTGCCAGCAGTGGACCCTACAATGAGCAGTTCTTC
>TRBV7-9|NA|NA|16|TRBJ2-4
CASSPSGGVVKNIQYF
TGTGCCAGCAGCCCATCTGGCGGGGTGGTCAAAAACATTCAGTACTTC
>TRBV4-3|NA|NA|14|TRBJ1-1
CASSQQGGDTEAFF
TGCGCCAGCAGCCAACAGGGTGGGGACACTGAAGCTTTCTTT
>TRBV3-2|NA|NA|10|TRBJ2-7
CASSQHEQYF
TGTGCCAGCAGCCAACACGAGCAGTACTTC
>TRBV6-6|few|TRBD1|15|TRBJ1-1
CASRINRGGNTEAFF
TGTGCCAGCAGAATCAACAGGGGTGGGAACACTGAAGCTTTCTTT
>TRBV11-1|few|NA|12|TRBJ2-7
CASGITPYEQYF
TGTGCCAGCGGGATAACGCCCTACGAGCAGTACTTC
>TRBV4-3|many|NA|14|TRBJ2-5
CASSKGGFGETQYF
TGCGCCAGCAGCAAAGGGGGGTTCGGGGAGACCCAGTACTTC
>TRBV6-5|few|NA|16|TRBJ2-7
CASSYYLGGPDNEQYF
TGTGCCAGCAGTTACTATTTGGGGGGCCCAGACAACGAGCAGTACTTC